These 25 T cell receptor beta chains were all obtained from the same sample, sequenced in a study of T cells in tumors after PD-1 blockade. Clones were read by immunoSEQ multiplex PCR, and TCRdb kept only the in-frame ones, dropping some. The data hold around 50,000 clones, with approximately 79% observed a single time. Sample: PBMCs, taken before anti-PD-1 treatment. The source of these receptors is a human donor with basal cell carcinoma.

J is TRBJ1-2 and V is TRBV30; D is perhaps TRBD1 (6 bases). V was pared by 4 bases and J by 8 bases, with 17 bases between. From germline, CDR1 is GTSNPN and CDR2 SVGIG (reference sequence). The CDR3 sequence is 13 residues long. CDR3 in amino acids: CAWKAGGVHGYTF. The DNA for the CDR3 is TGTGCCTGGAAAGCGGGGGGCGTTCACGGCTACACCTTC.

The rearrangement uses TRBV6-6 and TRBJ2-4; D possibly corresponds to TRBD1 (5 bases). CDR1 MNHNY and CDR2 SVGAGI come from the germline V gene (reference sequence). The CDR3 contains 14 residues. V was pared by 7 bases and J by 0 bases, with 10 bases between. The CDR3 is CASTDRLAKNIQYF. Here the CDR3 DNA reads TGTGCCAGCACTGACAGACTAGCCAAAAACATTCAGTACTTC.

The rearrangement joins TRBV19 to TRBJ1-1; D uncertain. The germline V gene encodes CDR1 LNHDA and CDR2 SQIVND (reference sequence). Trimming took 5 bases from V and 11 from J, leaving 12 bases between them. This CDR3 contains 11 residues. CDR3: CASSQTHSAFF. DNA for the CDR3: TGTGCCAGTAGTCAAACCCATTCGGCTTTCTTT.

The chain joins TRBV7-8 to TRBJ2-2; unclear D gene. The V and J ends lost 2 bases and 7 bases respectively, with 11 bases between them. The CDR3 is 14 amino acids. Germline assignment: CDR1 SGHVS and CDR2 FQNEAQ. The CDR3 region has the DNA TGTGCCAGCAGCTTACTTTCCTTGCACGGGGAGCTGTTTTTT. It translates to CASSLLSLHGELFF.

V usage is TRBV10-2 and J usage is TRBJ1-2, with D perhaps matching TRBD1 (6 bases). V lost 0 bases and J 4 bases, leaving 15 bases between the germline ends. This CDR3 has 16 amino acids. Germline V gene data show CDR1 as WSHSY and CDR2 as SAAADI. CDR3 sequence: CASSESSPGGVYGYTF. The CDR3, as DNA: TGCGCCAGCAGTGAGTCGAGTCCTGGGGGCGTCTATGGCTACACCTTC.

V is TRBV7-2 and J is TRBJ2-1; D not resolved. This CDR3 has 16 residues. Germline CDR1 and CDR2: SGHTA and FQGNSA. V was trimmed by 1 base and J by 3 bases, leaving 13 bases between them. The CDR3 DNA reads as TGTGCCAGCAGCTTAGATCAAAACCCCTACTACAATGAGCAGTTCTTC. This sequence encodes CASSLDQNPYYNEQFF.

The gene calls are TRBV5-1 and TRBJ2-2, with unresolved D. From germline, CDR1 is SGHRS and CDR2 YFSETQ. The CDR3 loop spans 13 amino acids. V lost 4 bases, J lost 6 bases, and 10 bases lay in between. The CDR3 bases are TGCGCCAGCAGCCTTGACGGTTCCGGGGAGCTGTTTTTT. The encoded protein is CASSLDGSGELFF.

This chain links TRBV12-3 or TRBV12-4 with TRBJ1-2; tentatively, D is TRBD1 (5 bases). This CDR3 is built from 13 residues. Trimming removed 3 bases at V and 7 bases at J, with 12 bases between. The CDR3 sequence is CASSFQGTGGYTF. In DNA, the CDR3 is TGTGCCAGCAGTTTTCAAGGGACCGGTGGCTACACCTTC.

The CDR3 nucleotides are TGTGCCATCAGTGAGGGACTAGCGGGAGGGTTTGTAGATACGCAGTATTTT. Protein: CAISEGLAGGFVDTQYF. This sequence joins TRBV10-3 and TRBJ2-3; 15 positions agree with TRBD2. Germline V CDR1 and CDR2: ENHRY, SYGVKD. The CDR3 length is 17 residues. With V trimmed by 2 bases and J by 5 bases, 5 bases remained unmatched.

Remarks on this clone: Different DNA sequences within this sample yield the same CDR3. The chain links TRBV9 to TRBJ1-1, with D perhaps matching TRBD1 (6 bases). The germline V and J ends were trimmed by 2 bases and 5 bases, with 10 bases remaining between them. Germline V CDR1 and CDR2: SGDLS, YYNGEE. The CDR3 contains 13 residues. The CDR3 protein is CASSVGGRTEAFF. Written as DNA, the CDR3 is TGTGCCAGCAGCGTGGGGGGGCGGACTGAAGCTTTCTTT. Looking up the rest from reference TRBV9 and TRBJ1-1 gives the full variable domain: DSGVTQTPKHLITATGQRVTLRCSPRSGDLSVYWYQQSLDQGLQFLIQYYNGEERAKGNILERFSAQQFPDLHSELNLSSLELGDSALYFCASSVGGRTEAFFGQGTRLTVV.

This clone occurred once. The rearrangement joins TRBV5-1 to TRBJ2-1, with 9 bases aligning to TRBD2. The CDR3 has 17 amino acids. The V gene end was trimmed by 0 bases and the J gene end by 6 bases; junction bases not matched to a gene: 10. In germline, CDR1 is SGHRS, CDR2 YFSETQ. Here the CDR3 DNA reads TGCGCCAGCAGCTTGGAACCTAGCGGGGATCCCAGCAATGAGCAGTTCTTC. Its protein product is CASSLEPSGDPSNEQFF.

This clone came up once. This sequence joins TRBV7-5 and TRBJ1-5; no DNA check was done on the table's D call, TRBD1. TRBV7-5 is designated a pseudogene. The length of the CDR3 is 16 residues. CDR3 sequence (DNA): TGTGTCAGAAGCTGGGGACAGGGGAGGTTGAATCAGCCCCAGCATTTT. Protein product: CVRSWGQGRLNQPQHF.

This clone was seen a few times. This sequence joins TRBV27 and TRBJ2-7, with D possibly being TRBD1 or TRBD2 (5 bases each). CDR3 length: 13 amino acids. Germline CDR1 MNHEY, CDR2 SMNVEV (reference sequence). V was cut by 8 bases and J by 7 bases, with 18 bases left in between. CDR3: CASRPRGTREQYF. The CDR3 DNA reads as TGTGCCAGCCGTCCGAGGGGCACACGGGAGCAGTACTTC.

The gene calls are TRBV30 and TRBJ2-7; TRBD1 might be the D (6 bases). This CDR3 spans 13 amino acids. The germline V gene has CDR1 GTSNPN and CDR2 SVGIG (reference sequence). Trimming took 2 bases from V and 4 from J, leaving 12 bases between them. The CDR3 DNA reads as TGTGCCTGGAGTCGGCCAGGGGTGTACGAGCAGTACTTC. This encodes CAWSRPGVYEQYF.

The chain couples TRBV6-5 to TRBJ2-7; no clear D gene. The CDR3 has 11 amino acids. Looked up from germline, CDR1 is MNHEY and CDR2 is SVGAGI. The V end was cut by 8 bases, the J end by 4 bases, with 9 bases between. The CDR3, as DNA: TGTGCCAGCGGAGCAGCTTACGAGCAGTACTTC. Amino acids: CASGAAYEQYF.

The CDR3 DNA reads as TGCGCCAGCATAAAAACGGGGGGGATCTACAATGAGCAGTTCTTC. The encoded protein is CASIKTGGIYNEQFF. The chain combines TRBV5-1 with TRBJ2-1; 8 bases line up with TRBD2. Germline assignment: CDR1 SGHRS and CDR2 YFSETQ. After removal of 6 bases from V and 3 bases from J, the junction contained 8 bases not matched to a gene. This CDR3 has 15 amino acids.

V is TRBV9 and J is TRBJ1-1, with 11 positions matching TRBD1. Germline V gives CDR1 SGDLS, CDR2 YYNGEE. The CDR3 contains 12 residues. The V gene end was trimmed by 0 bases and the J gene end by 12 bases; junction bases not matched to a gene: 1. The CDR3 DNA follows: TGTGCCAGCAGCGTAGGGACAGGGGGCACTTTCTTT. As protein: CASSVGTGGTFF. The whole variable domain, filled in from reference TRBV9 and TRBJ1-1, reads DSGVTQTPKHLITATGQRVTLRCSPRSGDLSVYWYQQSLDQGLQFLIQYYNGEERAKGNILERFSAQQFPDLHSELNLSSLELGDSALYFCASSVGTGGTFFGQGTRLTVV.

V and J are TRBV6-6 and TRBJ2-3, with D perhaps TRBD1 or TRBD2 (5 bases each). Germline V lookup: CDR1 MNHNY, CDR2 SVGAGI (reference sequence). The ends were cut back, 9 bases at V and 2 bases at J, with 15 bases in the middle. The CDR3 has 14 amino acids. CDR3 sequence reads: CASGGPSATDTQYF. CDR3 DNA sequence: TGTGCCAGTGGGGGACCCTCCGCCACAGATACGCAGTATTTT.

The chain uses TRBV3-1 (or the pseudogene TRBV3-2) and TRBJ2-3, with D possibly matching TRBD2 (6 bases). Germline V gives CDR1 LGHDT, CDR2 YNNKEL (reference sequence). V was shortened by 0 bases and J by 0 bases, with 10 bases between the two germline ends. This CDR3 contains 16 residues. DNA for the CDR3: TGTGCCAGCAGCCAAGATATGCGGGGAAGCACAGATACGCAGTATTTT. The encoded protein is CASSQDMRGSTDTQYF.

This clone has a handful of counts. The CDR3 region has the DNA TGTGCCAGCAGTGTCCTGGGACTTCAACGTCGCAATCAGCCCCAGCATTTT. Protein: CASSVLGLQRRNQPQHF. This chain connects TRBV28 to TRBJ1-5; possibly TRBD1 for D (5 bases). This CDR3 contains 17 residues. The V end lost 5 bases, the J end lost 2 bases, and 19 bases lay between the germline ends. CDR1 and CDR2 (germline): MDHEN, SYDVKM.

The V and J genes are TRBV10-3 and TRBJ2-1; the match to TRBD1 covers 10 bases. This CDR3 has 15 amino acids. From germline, CDR1 is ENHRY and CDR2 SYGVKD. The V gene end was trimmed by 5 bases and the J gene end by 7 bases; junction bases not matched to a gene: 8. CDR3 amino acids: CAISRQGATGNEQFF. The CDR3 region has the DNA TGTGCCATCAGTCGACAGGGGGCGACGGGGAATGAGCAGTTCTTC.

This chain connects TRBV28 to TRBJ2-3, with TRBD1 matching over 8 bases. The CDR3 covers 15 residues. The J segment lost 2 bases and the V segment lost 5 bases, leaving 6 bases of the junction unmatched. The germline gives CDR1 MDHEN, CDR2 SYDVKM. The CDR3: CASSPVQGDTDTQYF. The CDR3 nucleotides are TGTGCCAGCAGTCCGGTACAGGGGGACACAGATACGCAGTATTTT.

This chain links TRBV7-3 with TRBJ2-1; D possibly corresponds to TRBD1 (5 bases). This CDR3 has 15 amino acids. Germline-derived CDR1 and CDR2 are SGHTA and FQGTGA. V dropped 5 bases and J dropped 7 bases, with 18 bases sitting between them. The DNA for the CDR3 is TGTGCCAGCAGCCCCCGACCCAGGACACTTAATGAGCAGTTCTTC. This encodes CASSPRPRTLNEQFF.

The chain employs TRBV2 and TRBJ2-3; D possibly corresponds to TRBD1 (5 bases). V was clipped by 6 bases and J by 1 base, with 20 bases between them. The CDR3 is 17 residues long. The germline V gene has CDR1 SNHLY and CDR2 FYNNEI. The CDR3 sequence: CASRSQPIQGGTDTQYF. CDR3 DNA: TGTGCCAGCAGATCTCAACCAATTCAGGGCGGCACAGATACGCAGTATTTT.

The table lists this clone with many counts. The chain carries TRBV14 and TRBJ1-1; unclear D gene. This CDR3 contains 14 residues. CDR1 is SGHDN, CDR2 FVKESK, per germline. V dropped 1 base and J dropped 1 base, with 7 bases sitting between them. The CDR3 protein is CASSQGWGNTEAFF. The CDR3 DNA is TGTGCCAGCAGCCAAGGATGGGGGAACACTGAAGCTTTCTTT.